Listed below are T cell receptor beta chains from one sample, sequenced in a study of regulatory T cells in long-lasting Graves disease. TCRdb ran MiXCR on the multiplex PCR reads and lists one entry per CDR3 protein. This sample has about 200,000 distinct CDR3 sequences, with around a fifth found just once. These same records also appear under a second study, on T cells in Graves' hyperthyroidism and ophthalmopathy.

The sample consisted of peripheral blood mononuclear cells (PBMCs), taken at new diagnosis, from a patient treated with antithyroid drugs. The receptor source for this set is a woman younger than 45 with Graves disease. The conserved cysteine and the conserved F or W are not part of the CDR3 here. The order of the fields is V gene, D gene, clone size, J gene, CDR3 protein. A D gene is named only where the DNA matches it firmly. Clone sizes are given selectively: once, few, many, or a class where the clone is expanded.

>TRBV12-3/TRBV12-4|-|many|TRBJ1-4
ASSFGDPTRGKEKLF
>TRBV5-5|-|many|TRBJ2-1
ASSIVSAVTYNEQF
>TRBV20-1|-|many|TRBJ2-5
SARDRETQY
>TRBV3-1|-|many|TRBJ2-2
ASSQTGELF
>TRBV28|-|many|TRBJ1-1
ASSRDRWDTEAF
>TRBV7-9|-|many|TRBJ1-3
ASSPTGWNTIY
>TRBV19|-|many|TRBJ1-2
ASTESLDYGYT
>TRBV6-1|TRBD1|many|TRBJ1-5
ASREDRFSNQPQH
>TRBV4-1|TRBD2|many|TRBJ2-1
ASSQDLGAGYSYNEQF
>TRBV24-1|TRBD1|many|TRBJ2-3
ATSDRRDRVTDTQY
>TRBV28|TRBD1|many|TRBJ1-1
ASSLRAGGYLGTEAF
>TRBV7-6|-|many|TRBJ1-1
ASSPRDGNTEAF
>TRBV5-1|TRBD2|many|TRBJ2-5
ASGLAGEFGETQY
>TRBV20-1|-|many|TRBJ1-1
SARPGAGKNTEAF
>TRBV4-1|-|many|TRBJ1-4
ASSHPPVAVAKLF
>TRBV19|-|many|TRBJ2-3
ASSYGRKHTDTQY
>TRBV27|-|few|TRBJ2-7
ASSLETGRAQLAYEQY
>TRBV5-6|TRBD1|many|TRBJ1-1
ASSLGGTGFNTEAF
>TRBV6-1|-|many|TRBJ1-2
ASLRAGVGNYGYT
>TRBV30|-|many|TRBJ1-4
AYRTAQLEKLF
>TRBV19|TRBD2|many|TRBJ2-2
ASSPRTSGVNTGELF
>TRBV14|-|many|TRBJ1-2
ASSQSGRGGGYT
>TRBV6-5|TRBD1|many|TRBJ2-7
ASSYYGTGARYEQY
>TRBV9|-|many|TRBJ1-6
ASSARQESSYNSPLH
>TRBV29-1|-|many|TRBJ1-1
SAGQFMNTEAF
>TRBV6-5|-|many|TRBJ1-1
ASSYLGQFEAF
>TRBV24-1|TRBD2|many|TRBJ2-4
ATSDPSGKDIQY
>TRBV25-1|-|many|TRBJ1-2
AVKADYGYT
>TRBV10-3|-|few|TRBJ2-5
ATWGGRNQETQY
>TRBV7-4|TRBD1|many|TRBJ1-5
ASSLLEGAKGKSNQPQH
>TRBV20-1|-|-|TRBJ1-2
SARDRVGYT
>TRBV9|TRBD2|many|TRBJ2-5
ASSASTGGGFLGTQY
>TRBV7-3|TRBD1|many|TRBJ2-5
ASSSGQGFETQY
>TRBV3-1|TRBD2|-|TRBJ2-3
ASSPLAGGTGTQY
>TRBV4-1|-|many|TRBJ2-5
ASSLRDKQETQY
>TRBV20-1|-|many|TRBJ1-4
SARTDIGIEKLF
>TRBV11-1|-|-|TRBJ2-1
ASSLAHRYNEQF
>TRBV6-1|TRBD1|many|TRBJ2-5
ASSETGGEGETQY
>TRBV9|-|many|TRBJ2-3
ASSVSSTSTDTQY
>TRBV20-1|TRBD2|many|TRBJ2-1
SAAGGGRAWDYNEQF
>TRBV11-2|-|-|TRBJ1-6
ASSLGTVYNSPLH
>TRBV11-2|-|many|TRBJ1-1
ASSLNTYTEAF
>TRBV6-1|-|many|TRBJ2-5
ASTHGQFRETQY
>TRBV14|-|many|TRBJ2-1
ASSQVRGNEQF
>TRBV3-1|-|many|TRBJ2-3
ASSRRVGSAGAADTQY
>TRBV2|TRBD1|many|TRBJ1-1
ASTYRGLNTEAF
>TRBV15|-|many|TRBJ2-7
AASPQGAYEQY
>TRBV18|-|many|TRBJ2-7
ASSPGRGAYEQY
>TRBV12-3/TRBV12-4|TRBD1|many|TRBJ1-2
ASRFRDSLYGYT
>TRBV7-6|-|many|TRBJ1-1
ASSLIQAQNTEAF
>TRBV12-3/TRBV12-4|TRBD2|many|TRBJ2-7
ASSLWGSWVLAGGPNEQY
>TRBV28|-|many|TRBJ1-1
ASSLSWGNTEAF
>TRBV28|TRBD1|many|TRBJ2-5
ASNLRGIQETQY